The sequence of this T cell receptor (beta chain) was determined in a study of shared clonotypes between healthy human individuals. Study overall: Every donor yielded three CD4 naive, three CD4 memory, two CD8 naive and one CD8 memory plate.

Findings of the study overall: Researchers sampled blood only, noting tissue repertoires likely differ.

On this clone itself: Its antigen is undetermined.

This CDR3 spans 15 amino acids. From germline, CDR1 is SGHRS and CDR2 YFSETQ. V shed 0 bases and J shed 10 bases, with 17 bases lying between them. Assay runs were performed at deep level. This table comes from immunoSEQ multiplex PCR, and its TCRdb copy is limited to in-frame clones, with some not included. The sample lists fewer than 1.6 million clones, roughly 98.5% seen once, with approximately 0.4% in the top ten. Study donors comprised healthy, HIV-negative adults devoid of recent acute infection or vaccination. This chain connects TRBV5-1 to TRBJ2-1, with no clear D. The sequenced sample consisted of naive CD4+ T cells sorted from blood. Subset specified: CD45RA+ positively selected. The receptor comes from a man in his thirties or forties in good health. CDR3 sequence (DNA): TGCGCCAGCAGCTTGGTTGGTAGTTCGAGTGACGAGCAGTTCTTC. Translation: CASSLVGSSSDEQFF.